This TCR beta chain was captured in a study of post-analysis software for immune sequencing data. There are 15 residues in the CDR3. Looked up from germline, CDR1 is SNHLY and CDR2 is FYNNEI. Study-wide results and limits: Samples from a shared batch, those prepared together, strongly co-clustered by F measure. About five TRBV segments appeared more often in patients than in controls, and TRBV5-6, TRBV5-1 and TRBV20-1 were among these.

Carried by the TCR beta cDNA libraries were unique molecular identifiers. Each CDR3 protein gets one entry after TCRdb re-called the PCR reads with MiXCR. The sample shows 350,000 to 500,000 distinct CDR3 sequences, approximately 37% of them seen only once. As concerns this clonotype: No antigen is known for it. The junction does not match germline at one end; this may be a read error.

The chain couples TRBV2 to TRBJ1-1; 9 bases are a match to TRBD1. This receptor was obtained from a girl aged 2-10 years with multiple sclerosis. The sequenced sample was blood. The chain's CDR3 is CASNEQGAEGTEAFF. The CDR3 DNA is TGTGCTAGCAACGAACAGGGGGCGGAGGGCACTGAAGCTTTCTTT.